Listed here are 27 T cell receptor beta chains from one sample, sequenced in a study of shared clonotypes between healthy human individuals. Terminally differentiated effector memory CD45RA+ cells were left out of the naive CD8 fraction, which was CD45RO-negative and positively selected for CCR7. Some clones are missing from TCRdb's copy, which holds only in-frame ones; the method was immunoSEQ multiplex PCR. The profile shows roughly 810,000 clones, about 97% of them singletons. Material: naive CD8+ T cells sorted from blood. Receptors originate from a man aged 30-40 years in good health.

The chain is built from TRBV15 and TRBJ2-1, with 8 bases lining up with TRBD2. Germline V gives CDR1 LNHNV, CDR2 YYDKDF (reference sequence). J lost 3 bases, V lost 9 bases, and 10 bases had no gene match. The CDR3 is made up of 15 amino acids. CDR3 sequence reads: CATVKAGEDYNEQFF. CDR3 sequence (DNA): TGTGCCACGGTTAAAGCGGGAGAGGACTACAATGAGCAGTTCTTC.

J is TRBJ2-7 and V is TRBV7-9; possibly TRBD1 for D (6 bases). V gave up 5 bases and J gave up 6 bases, with 14 bases separating them. Germline V gives CDR1 SEHNR, CDR2 FQNEAQ (reference sequence). The CDR3 is made up of 13 amino acids. CDR3 sequence: CASSGVRGGEQYF. The CDR3 DNA reads as TGTGCCAGCAGCGGTGTGAGAGGGGGCGAGCAGTACTTC.

This clone was counted a single time. J is TRBJ1-2 and V is TRBV13, with 12 bases that match TRBD1. V gave up 5 bases and J gave up 8 bases; unmatched junction bases: 9. From germline, CDR1 is PRHDT and CDR2 FYEKMQ (reference sequence). This CDR3 comprises 15 residues. Here the CDR3 reads CASSPGTGGSDGYTF. The CDR3 DNA reads TGTGCCAGCAGCCCGGGGACAGGGGGCTCTGACGGCTACACCTTC.

This clone was seen only once. This chain connects TRBV5-4 to TRBJ2-2; D is possibly TRBD1 or TRBD2 (5 bases each). Deletions cut 0 bases from V and 6 bases from J, with 15 bases between. The CDR3 has 16 amino acids. From germline, CDR1 is SGHNT and CDR2 YYREEE (reference sequence). The CDR3 sequence: CASSLDVSWGSGELFF. For the CDR3, the DNA is TGTGCCAGCAGCTTGGACGTCAGCTGGGGGTCCGGGGAGCTGTTTTTT.

The CDR3 region is CASSLASGINTGELFF. DNA of the CDR3: TGTGCCAGCAGCTTAGCTAGCGGGATAAACACCGGGGAGCTGTTTTTT. The J gene is TRBJ2-2, the V gene TRBV7-8; 8 bases align to TRBD2. The germline V gene encodes CDR1 SGHVS and CDR2 FQNEAQ. Trimming removed 0 bases from V and 2 bases from J; junction bases left unmatched: 2. There are 16 residues in the CDR3.

This clone occurred once. The chain recombines TRBV5-1 with TRBJ2-2, with TRBD1 identical over 8 bases. CDR1 SGHRS and CDR2 YFSETQ come from the germline V gene. Unmatched junction bases numbered 12, after V lost 4 bases and J lost 4 bases. The CDR3 loop spans 17 amino acids. The CDR3 coding sequence is TGCGCCAGCAGCCCGAGTCCGGGACAGGCGCCCACCGGGGAGCTGTTTTTT. This codes for CASSPSPGQAPTGELFF.

The rearrangement links TRBV11-3 to TRBJ2-1; 8 bases match TRBD1. This CDR3 spans 15 amino acids. The V and J ends lost 4 bases and 3 bases, in that order; junction bases with no gene match: 5. Germline V gives CDR1 SGHNT, CDR2 YENEEA. CDR3 DNA: TGTGCCAGCAGCTCCAGACAGGGGAGCTACAATGAGCAGTTCTTC. Encoded protein: CASSSRQGSYNEQFF. Using reference TRBV11-3 and TRBJ2-1 for the parts outside the CDR3, the full variable domain is EAGVVQSPRYKIIEKKQPVAFWCNPISGHNTLYWYLQNLGQGPELLIRYENEEAVDDSQLPKDRFSAERLKGVDSTLKIQPAELGDSAVYLCASSSRQGSYNEQFFGPGTRLTVL.

The chain employs TRBV7-9 and TRBJ1-4, with a possible D match to TRBD1 (5 bases). The CDR3 extends over 17 amino acids. The ends were cut back, 1 base at V and 6 bases at J, with 18 bases in the middle. In germline, CDR1 is SEHNR, CDR2 FQNEAQ (reference sequence). The CDR3 DNA reads as TGTGCCAGCAGCTTAGTAGCCCGGGGACGTGTTTATGAAAAACTGTTTTTT. Translating it yields CASSLVARGRVYEKLFF.

This chain uses TRBV2 with TRBJ1-5; no firm D call. V was cut by 3 bases and J by 0 bases, with 9 bases left in between. CDR3 length equals 15 residues. Germline values: CDR1 SNHLY, CDR2 FYNNEI. For the CDR3, the DNA is TGTGCCAGCAGTGACTCAGCTCATAGCAATCAGCCCCAGCATTTT. Its translation is CASSDSAHSNQPQHF.

This chain links TRBV7-6 with TRBJ2-2; TRBD2 aligns across 10 bases. This CDR3 region has 16 residues. Trimming removed 6 bases from V and 4 bases from J; junction bases left unmatched: 8. Germline V gene lookup returns CDR1 SGHVS and CDR2 FNYEAQ. The CDR3 is CASSSPGLATTGELFF. In nucleotides, the CDR3 is TGTGCCAGCAGTTCTCCGGGACTAGCGACCACCGGGGAGCTGTTTTTT. Using reference TRBV7-6 and TRBJ2-2 for the parts outside the CDR3, the full variable domain is GAGVSQSPRYKVTKRGQDVALRCDPISGHVSLYWYRQALGQGPEFLTYFNYEAQQDKSGLPNDRFSAERPEGSISTLTIQRTEQRDSAMYRCASSSPGLATTGELFFGEGSRLTVL.

CDR3 loop: CASSLPRQGEINEKLFF. DNA for the CDR3: TGTGCCAGCAGCTTACCTCGACAGGGGGAGATAAATGAAAAACTGTTTTTT. The V call is TRBV7-9, the J call TRBJ1-4; 9 nucleotides match TRBD1. The CDR3 is made up of 17 amino acids. Germline V CDR1 and CDR2: SEHNR, FQNEAQ (reference sequence). The ends lost 2 bases at V and 5 bases at J; junction bases unmatched: 9. The full variable domain, completed using reference TRBV7-9 and TRBJ1-4, is DTGVSQNPRHKITKRGQNVTFRCDPISEHNRLYWYRQTLGQGPEFLTYFQNEAQLEKSRLLSDRFSAERPKGSFSTLEIQRTEQGDSAMYLCASSLPRQGEINEKLFFGSGTQLSVL.

J is TRBJ1-1 and V is TRBV28; 7 bases map to TRBD1. CDR3 length equals 15 residues. With 8 bases clipped from V and 7 bases from J, the junction kept 16 bases outside the gene matches. Germline CDR1 reads MDHEN; CDR2 reads SYDVKM. The CDR3 spells CASRVNGPAGGEAFF. The CDR3 DNA follows: TGTGCCAGCCGTGTAAATGGCCCCGCAGGGGGTGAAGCTTTCTTT.

The rearrangement links TRBV2 to TRBJ2-7, with D perhaps matching TRBD1 (6 bases). Germline-derived CDR1 and CDR2 are SNHLY and FYNNEI. Trimming removed 1 base from V and 0 bases from J, with 10 bases in between. CDR3 length: 15 amino acids. The chain's CDR3 is CASSEVGDNSYEQYF. The CDR3 region has the DNA TGTGCCAGCAGTGAAGTAGGGGACAACTCCTACGAGCAGTACTTC.

The chain has TRBV5-1 and TRBJ2-7; 12 bases line up with TRBD2. J was trimmed by 3 bases and V by 3 bases; bases with no gene match: 4. Germline values: CDR1 SGHRS, CDR2 YFSETQ. This CDR3 spans 15 amino acids. DNA of the CDR3: TGCGCCAGCAGCTCACTAGCGGGAGGATTCTACGAGCAGTACTTC. Translation gives CASSSLAGGFYEQYF.

V is TRBV29-1 and J is TRBJ2-7; 8 bases match TRBD2. Germline loops: CDR1 SQVTM, CDR2 ANQGSEA. The CDR3 spans 14 residues. V lost 1 base, J lost 2 bases, and 4 bases stayed unmatched. The CDR3 DNA sequence: TGCAGCGTTGAAGGAACGGGAGGGCCCTACGAGCAGTACTTC. It translates to CSVEGTGGPYEQYF.

V is TRBV5-4 and J is TRBJ2-1, with D possibly TRBD2 on 6 matching bases. The germline V gene encodes CDR1 SGHNT and CDR2 YYREEE (reference sequence). The CDR3 spans 12 residues. Deletions cut 10 bases from V and 8 bases from J, with 16 bases between. CDR3 residues: CAVGRSLDEQFF. Here the CDR3 DNA reads TGTGCCGTTGGGAGGTCCCTCGATGAGCAGTTCTTC. Supplemented by reference TRBV5-4 and TRBJ2-1, the full variable domain reads ETGVTQSPTHLIKTRGQQVTLRCSSQSGHNTVSWYQQALGQGPQFIFQYYREEENGRGNFPPRFSGLQFPNYSSELNVNALELDDSALYLCAVGRSLDEQFFGPGTRLTVL.

The CDR3 loop is CSVQGPVTLTSGVSSYNEQFF. The CDR3 bases are TGCAGCGTTCAGGGACCCGTGACCCTTACTAGCGGGGTCAGCTCCTACAATGAGCAGTTCTTC. The V and J genes are TRBV29-1 and TRBJ2-1; TRBD2 matches 10 bases. The CDR3 has 21 amino acids. Germline assignment: CDR1 SQVTM and CDR2 ANQGSEA. The trim removed 5 bases at V and 0 bases at J, leaving 22 bases unmatched.

The chain carries TRBV7-9 and TRBJ2-5; no clear D gene. V was cut by 5 bases and J by 0 bases, with 19 bases left in between. This CDR3 has 17 amino acids. Germline loops: CDR1 SEHNR, CDR2 FQNEAQ (reference sequence). CDR3 residues: CASSVYPESSYQETQYF. The CDR3 DNA sequence: TGTGCCAGCAGCGTGTATCCCGAGTCTTCGTACCAAGAGACCCAGTACTTC.

The chain joins TRBV7-9 to TRBJ2-3, with a tentative D call TRBD1 (6 bases). Germline lookup yields CDR1 SEHNR and CDR2 FQNEAQ (reference sequence). Trimming took 5 bases from V and 2 from J, leaving 8 bases between them. This CDR3 is 13 amino acids long. This CDR3 reads CASSTGNTDTQYF. CDR3 DNA: TGTGCCAGCAGCACAGGGAACACAGATACGCAGTATTTT.

This chain links TRBV7-3 with TRBJ2-1; D unresolved. CDR1 is SGHTA, CDR2 FQGTGA, per germline. The CDR3 totals 13 residues. V was trimmed by 4 bases and J by 10 bases, leaving 14 bases between them. CDR3 protein: CASSSQGRAEQFF. CDR3 in DNA: TGTGCCAGCAGCTCCCAAGGTCGGGCGGAGCAGTTCTTC.

The chain employs TRBV10-2 and TRBJ1-2, with no clear D. Germline V gives CDR1 WSHSY, CDR2 SAAADI. V was cut by 2 bases and J by 8 bases, with 9 bases left in between. The CDR3 consists of 12 residues. CDR3 amino acids: CASSEGLGGYTF. CDR3 DNA: TGCGCCAGCAGTGAGGGCCTCGGGGGCTACACCTTC.

The chain combines TRBV15 with TRBJ2-7; TRBD2 is a possible D gene (6 bases). V gave up 5 bases and J gave up 1 base, with 24 bases separating them. Germline CDR1 is LNHNV and CDR2 is YYDKDF (reference sequence). The CDR3 loop spans 18 amino acids. CDR3 sequence (DNA): TGTGCCACCAGCGGAGGGGACGGAGTCCGGCGTGGGTCCTACGAGCAGTACTTC. Its translation is CATSGGDGVRRGSYEQYF.

Remarks on this clone: The junction departs from the called germline gene at one end, perhaps through a read error. This chain connects TRBV28 to TRBJ2-4, with 10 bases identical to TRBD2. The CDR3 length is 22 residues. Germline V gene lookup returns CDR1 MDHEN and CDR2 SYDVKM. The CDR3, as DNA: TGTGCCAGCAGTTCACCCAGAAATGTATCTGGACTAGCGGAGTTAGCCAAAAGCATTCAGTACTTC. It codes for CASSSPRNVSGLAELAKSIQYF.

Regarding this clone: The same CDR3 also results from other DNA sequences found in this sample. This chain joins TRBV7-9 and TRBJ2-3; unclear D gene. CDR3 length: 15 amino acids. The V and J ends lost 0 bases and 0 bases respectively, with 7 bases between them. In germline, CDR1 is SEHNR, CDR2 FQNEAQ (reference sequence). The CDR3 DNA reads TGTGCCAGCAGCTTAGCGGGCGGTAGCACAGATACGCAGTATTTT. It translates to CASSLAGGSTDTQYF.

The chain has TRBV6-6 and TRBJ1-5; D remains unclear. The V gene's germline CDR1 is MNHNY and CDR2 SVGAGI (reference sequence). Trimming shortened V by 2 bases and J by 5 bases, and 7 bases separated the two germline ends. The CDR3 loop spans 13 amino acids. Written as DNA, the CDR3 is TGTGCCAGCAGTTACCTGGGAGATCAGCCCCAGCATTTT. Encoded protein: CASSYLGDQPQHF.

This chain joins TRBV11-2 and TRBJ1-5, with unresolved D. Germline values: CDR1 SGHAT, CDR2 FQNNGV. V lost 6 bases, J lost 7 bases, and 10 bases lay in between. The CDR3 is made up of 12 amino acids. CDR3 DNA sequence: TGTGCCAGCAGTTATAATGGGCAGCCCCAGCATTTT. This gives the protein CASSYNGQPQHF. The entire variable domain, with the rest obtained from reference TRBV11-2 and TRBJ1-5, is as follows: EAGVAQSPRYKIIEKRQSVAFWCNPISGHATLYWYQQILGQGPKLLIQFQNNGVVDDSQLPKDRFSAERLKGVDSTLKIQPAKLEDSAVYLCASSYNGQPQHFGDGTRLSIL.

The V and J genes are TRBV11-2 and TRBJ2-3; D not certain. The CDR3 has 13 residues. Trimming cost V 1 base and J 5 bases, with 7 bases left between them. CDR1 is SGHAT and CDR2 is FQNNGV in the germline V gene. CDR3 residues: CASSLVVRDTQYF. The CDR3 coding sequence is TGTGCCAGCAGCTTAGTAGTAAGAGATACGCAGTATTTT.